Presented here are 8 T cell receptor beta chains from one specimen sequenced in a study of early T cells in non-severe SARS-CoV-2 infection (dated by TCRdb to the early 2020s). The library was generated by 5' RACE. Reads for this sample came from a NextSeq 500. TCRdb reran the public reads through fastp at Q25 and MiXCR, keeping productive beta chains. CDR3 protein sequences are deduplicated, and each keeps its most common genes and DNA. For this sample there are 50,000 to 60,000 distinct CDR3 sequences; roughly 10% appear just once. The ten top clones hold about 5% of the sample. The sequenced sample was whole blood. The receptors derive from an adult who was a healthcare worker with PCR-confirmed SARS-CoV-2 infection or an uninfected control (not recorded which).

The rearrangement links TRBV3-1 to TRBJ2-1, with TRBD1 matching over 7 bases. Germline V gene lookup returns CDR1 LGHDT and CDR2 YNNKEL (reference sequence). The CDR3 runs to 14 residues. J was trimmed by 9 bases and V by 4 bases; bases with no gene match: 9. The CDR3 is CASSRQGELGEQFF. The CDR3 DNA sequence: TGTGCCAGCAGCCGACAGGGCGAGTTAGGTGAGCAGTTCTTC.

This clonotype has ten or more counts. This chain links TRBV6-2 or TRBV6-3 with TRBJ2-1, with D unresolved. V shed 4 bases and J shed 9 bases, with 22 bases lying between them. Per the germline V gene, CDR1 is MNHEY and CDR2 is SVGEGT. The length of the CDR3 is 16 residues. The CDR3 DNA follows: TGTGCCAGCAGTTCAGCCGATGGACGCCTCCGGTTTGAGCAGTTCTTC. This sequence encodes CASSSADGRLRFEQFF.

This clonotype was seen a handful of times. This chain joins TRBV7-2 and TRBJ2-5, with D perhaps matching TRBD1 (5 bases). Germline V gene data show CDR1 as SGHTA and CDR2 as FQGNSA. The ends were cut back, 4 bases at V and 5 bases at J, with 14 bases in the middle. The CDR3 contains 14 residues. CDR3 nucleotide sequence: TGTGCCAGCAGCTCCCCCAACTGGGGCGAGACCCAGTACTTC. This gives the protein CASSSPNWGETQYF.

There are many counts of this clonotype. This chain joins TRBV24-1 and TRBJ2-2; 9 bases agree with TRBD1. Germline V gene sequence: CDR1 KGHDR, CDR2 SFDVKD. The V and J ends lost 2 bases and 6 bases, in that order; junction bases with no gene match: 3. The CDR3 extends over 15 amino acids. The CDR3 is CATSDSTGGPGELFF. In DNA, the CDR3 is TGTGCCACCAGTGATTCGACAGGGGGTCCCGGGGAGCTGTTTTTT.

J is TRBJ2-5 and V is TRBV7-2; D is unclear. The germline V and J ends were trimmed by 5 bases and 1 base, with 8 bases remaining between them. This CDR3 contains 13 residues. Germline-derived CDR1 and CDR2 are SGHTA and FQGNSA. CDR3 sequence: CASSRRAQETQYF. The CDR3 DNA reads TGTGCCAGCAGCCGACGGGCCCAAGAGACCCAGTACTTC. The full variable domain, rest sourced from reference TRBV7-2 and TRBJ2-5, is GAGVSQSPSNKVTEKGKDVELRCDPISGHTALYWYRQSLGQGLEFLIYFQGNSAPDKSGLPSDRFSAERTGGSVSTLTIQRTQQEDSAVYLCASSRRAQETQYFGPGTRLLVL.

The gene calls are TRBV29-1 and TRBJ2-3; 10 bases agree with TRBD2. Germline CDR1 and CDR2: SQVTM and ANQGSEA. Trimming at V came to 7 bases and at J to 6 bases, leaving 7 bases not matched to a gene. The CDR3 contains 13 residues. The CDR3 here is CSGAGGPPDTQYF. The DNA of the CDR3 is TGCAGCGGAGCGGGGGGGCCCCCGGATACGCAGTATTTT.

This chain uses TRBV5-6 with TRBJ2-5; no reliable D call. V dropped 3 bases and J dropped 2 bases, with 14 bases sitting between them. CDR1 is SGHDT and CDR2 is YYEEEE in the germline V gene. CDR3 length: 15 amino acids. The CDR3 loop is CASSSSDPKQETQYF. CDR3 nucleotides: TGTGCCAGCAGCTCGTCGGACCCGAAACAAGAGACCCAGTACTTC.

This clonotype was counted many times. The V gene is TRBV5-1, the J gene TRBJ1-1; perhaps TRBD1 as D (5 bases). V was clipped by 4 bases and J by 3 bases, with 19 bases between them. Germline values: CDR1 SGHRS, CDR2 YFSETQ. The CDR3 spans 16 residues. The CDR3 nucleotides read TGCGCCAGCAGCCAATCCGCGGGGGGGATTGACACTGAAGCTTTCTTT. This translates into CASSQSAGGIDTEAFF.